A single sample is the source of the 18 T cell receptor beta chains below, sequenced in a study of blood T cells in healthy people across ages. Primers used in a second PCR of roughly 7 to 12 cycles were a sample-barcoded 5' primer and a J-beta primer mix. One entry per CDR3 protein results from TCRdb running MiXCR on the 5' RACE reads. The sample includes about 640,000 distinct CDR3 sequences, 25% to 30% of them seen just once. Material: blood. Receptors were obtained from a woman older than 75 in good health.

Ten or more counts support this clonotype. The rearrangement links TRBV5-1 to TRBJ2-3; D ambiguous. V gave up 0 bases and J gave up 2 bases, with 16 bases separating them. The CDR3 is 17 residues long. From germline, CDR1 is SGHRS and CDR2 YFSETQ. The CDR3 region has the DNA TGCGCCAGCAGCTTGGGGGTGCAAACTCAATTCACAGATACGCAGTATTTT. Translated, it gives CASSLGVQTQFTDTQYF. The complete variable domain, with remaining parts taken from reference TRBV5-1 and TRBJ2-3, reads KAGVTQTPRYLIKTRGQQVTLSCSPISGHRSVSWYQQTPGQGLQFLFEYFSETQRNKGNFPGRFSGRQFSNSRSEMNVSTLELGDSALYLCASSLGVQTQFTDTQYFGPGTRLTVL.

As to this clonotype: A read error may be the cause here, since a much bigger clone is one base away. V and J are TRBV7-6 and TRBJ2-5; 8 bases are a match to TRBD2. CDR3 length equals 16 residues. The J segment lost 11 bases and the V segment lost 1 base, leaving 15 bases of the junction unmatched. Germline lookup yields CDR1 SGHVS and CDR2 FNYEAQ. The CDR3 region has the DNA TGTGCCAGCAGCTTAGAGCTAGCGGGCTCTTACAATGAGCAGTACTTC. Its protein product is CASSLELAGSYNEQYF.

The gene calls are TRBV24-1 and TRBJ1-2; D perhaps matches TRBD1 (6 bases). CDR3 length: 13 residues. From germline, CDR1 is KGHDR and CDR2 SFDVKD. V shed 5 bases and J shed 4 bases, with 10 bases lying between them. The CDR3 sequence is CATSATGFYGYTF. For the CDR3, the DNA is TGTGCCACCAGTGCGACAGGTTTCTATGGCTACACCTTC.

The chain is built from TRBV5-1 and TRBJ1-1; D uncertain. Per the germline V gene, CDR1 is SGHRS and CDR2 is YFSETQ. V was cut by 9 bases and J by 2 bases, with 11 bases left in between. The CDR3 spans 12 residues. CDR3 nucleotides: TGCGCCACCTCCGAGGGAAACACTGAAGCTTTCTTT. This encodes CATSEGNTEAFF.

The sample holds many counts of this clonotype. This chain's CDR3 is CASSSQGMPYEQYF. The CDR3 region has the DNA TGTGCCAGCAGTTCACAGGGAATGCCCTACGAGCAGTACTTC. The V and J genes are TRBV12-3 or TRBV12-4 and TRBJ2-7; a possible D gene is TRBD1 (6 bases). The CDR3 runs 14 residues. V was pared by 4 bases and J by 2 bases, with 12 bases between.

This clonotype was seen a few times. The gene calls are TRBV4-3 and TRBJ1-5, with D possibly matching TRBD1 (6 bases). V was shortened by 3 bases and J by 0 bases, with 12 bases between the two germline ends. The CDR3 length is 16 residues. From germline, CDR1 is LGHNA and CDR2 YSLEER. CDR3 coding DNA: TGCGCCAGCAGCCAGTTCCCGGGGGCTAGCAATCAGCCCCAGCATTTT. Protein: CASSQFPGASNQPQHF.

Comment on this clonotype: A much larger clone is a single base away; this may be a read error. The chain couples TRBV27 to TRBJ2-1; weak D call: TRBD1 (5 bases). The CDR3 runs to 14 residues. In germline, CDR1 is MNHEY, CDR2 SMNVEV (reference sequence). The CDR3 here is CTSSRQIQRAEQFF. The CDR3 DNA reads TGTACCAGCAGTCGACAGATACAAAGGGCCGAGCAGTTCTTC.

This clonotype was picked up many times. The chain recombines TRBV7-2 with TRBJ2-3, with D tentatively TRBD1 (6 bases). This CDR3 region has 16 residues. Germline CDR1 and CDR2: SGHTA and FQGNSA. Between the trimmed V and J ends, which lost 2 bases and 1 base, there was a span of 13 bases. The CDR3 DNA reads as TGTGCCAGCAGCTTACTATTCAGGGGTGGCACAGATACGCAGTATTTT. Residues: CASSLLFRGGTDTQYF.

This clonotype was counted ten times or more. The chain is built from TRBV7-2 and TRBJ2-5, with D unclear. Germline values: CDR1 SGHTA, CDR2 FQGNSA. The CDR3 covers 17 residues. V was trimmed by 2 bases and J by 3 bases, leaving 19 bases between them. The CDR3 here is CASSLSGMGRPKETQYF. In nucleotides, the CDR3 is TGTGCCAGCAGCTTAAGTGGAATGGGCCGGCCGAAAGAGACCCAGTACTTC.

As for this clonotype: This could be a read error, since a much larger clone is one nucleotide away. The V call is TRBV27, the J call TRBJ2-6; D is possibly TRBD1 (6 bases). The CDR3 is made up of 17 amino acids. Per the germline V gene, CDR1 is MNHEY and CDR2 is SMNVEV (reference sequence). The CDR3 here is CASSSRGRGSGANVRTF. DNA of the CDR3: TGTGCCAGCAGTTCCAGGGGTCGTGGCTCTGGGGCCAACGTCCGGACTTTC.

This clonotype was counted only a few times. CDR3: CASSDNRGTGYTF. The CDR3 DNA sequence: TGTGCCAGCAGCGACAACAGGGGGACTGGCTACACCTTC. The rearrangement uses TRBV2 and TRBJ1-2, with TRBD1 identical over 8 bases. Per the germline V gene, CDR1 is SNHLY and CDR2 is FYNNEI. The CDR3 contains 13 residues. V was clipped by 6 bases and J by 7 bases; unmatched bases: 7.

The genes are TRBV6-5 and TRBJ2-2, with D perhaps TRBD1 (6 bases). The CDR3 has 16 residues. The ends were cut back, 6 bases at V and 8 bases at J, with 22 bases in the middle. Germline CDR1 reads MNHEY; CDR2 reads SVGAGI. CDR3 residues: CASRPYVRGSAGELFF. DNA for the CDR3: TGTGCCAGCAGACCTTATGTCAGGGGCTCGGCTGGGGAGCTGTTTTTT.

Comment on this clonotype: The junction departs from germline at one end; a sequencing error may be responsible. The DNA for the CDR3 is TGTGCCAGCAGTCAAGAGTGGACAGGGCTTGGGCAAGAGACCCAGTACTTC. This codes for CASSQEWTGLGQETQYF. The chain is built from TRBV4-2 and TRBJ2-5; TRBD1 matches at 8 bases. Germline CDR1 reads LGHNA; CDR2 reads YNFKEQ. This CDR3 is 17 amino acids long.

Turning to this clonotype: One junction end does not reproduce the germline sequence, and a read error may be involved. The chain has TRBV7-2 and TRBJ2-2; the D call may be TRBD1 or TRBD2 (6 bases each). This CDR3 contains 15 residues. Germline CDR1 and CDR2: SGHTA and FQGNSA. The CDR3: CASSLDRANTGGLFF. CDR3 nucleotide sequence: TGTGCCAGCAGCTTAGACAGGGCGAACACCGGGGGGCTGTTTTTT.

This rearrangement joins TRBV30 to TRBJ1-4; 7 positions match TRBD1. V lost 0 bases and J lost 5; bases outside the gene matches: 9. Germline-derived CDR1 and CDR2 are GTSNPN and SVGIG (reference sequence). This CDR3 comprises 16 residues. The CDR3 protein is CAWSVLRQGSNEKLFF. CDR3 sequence (DNA): TGTGCCTGGAGTGTCCTCCGACAGGGCTCCAATGAAAAACTGTTTTTT.

This clonotype has more than one count but fewer than ten. The junction differs from germline at one of its ends, possibly a read error. The CDR3 DNA is TGCAGTGCTATCGGGGGATCTGTTGCTAATGAAAAACGGTTTTTT. Its protein is CSAIGGSVANEKRFF. This sequence joins TRBV20-1 and TRBJ1-4; D perhaps matches TRBD1 (5 bases). CDR3 length: 15 amino acids. Germline lookup yields CDR1 DFQATT and CDR2 SNEGSKA (reference sequence).

This clonotype was counted between two and nine times. It may be a read error: a sequence one base away is much more abundant. The gene calls are TRBV12-3 or TRBV12-4 and TRBJ2-7; possible D gene TRBD2, 7 bases. V was cut by 2 bases and J by 7 bases, with 24 bases left in between. The CDR3 runs to 17 residues. This chain's CDR3 is CASSLPILRGAYNEQYF. The DNA of the CDR3 is TGTGCCAGCAGTTTACCAATCCTCCGGGGGGCGTACAATGAGCAGTACTTC.

This clonotype has more than one count but fewer than ten. This rearrangement joins TRBV20-1 to TRBJ2-7, with 8 bases fitting TRBD1. The CDR3 has 16 amino acids. V was clipped by 1 base and J by 3 bases; unmatched bases: 11. CDR1 and CDR2 from the germline V gene are DFQATT and SNEGSKA (reference sequence). CDR3 amino acids: CSARGSQGANCYEQYF. CDR3 DNA sequence: TGCAGTGCTAGAGGGTCCCAGGGGGCAAATTGCTACGAGCAGTACTTC.